A single sample gave rise to the 3 T cell receptor beta chains below, sequenced in a study of tumor-infiltrating lymphocytes in oesophageal squamous cell carcinoma. TCRdb re-analysed the PCR reads in MiXCR, keeping a single row per CDR3 protein. The sample holds some 20,000 distinct CDR3 sequences, 35% to 45% seen once. The sequenced sample consisted of normal esophageal tissue next to the tumor. These receptors all stem from a female donor with esophageal squamous cell carcinoma.

This clonotype appeared a single time. The chain uses TRBV7-8 and TRBJ2-3, with 8 bases that match TRBD2. The CDR3 is 17 residues long. The germline V gene encodes CDR1 SGHVS and CDR2 FQNEAQ. V was clipped by 5 bases and J by 2 bases; unmatched bases: 12. The CDR3 DNA follows: TGTGCCAGCAGCCACGGGGTAGCGGGAATTAACACAGATACGCAGTATTTT. Translating gives CASSHGVAGINTDTQYF.

The count of this clonotype is one. The germline gene is not matched at one end of the junction; a read error may be the cause. CDR3 sequence: CASSLAGIHSPLHF. The CDR3 DNA is TGTGCCAGCAGCTTAGCGGGTATCCATTCACCCCTCCACTTC. The genes are TRBV7-4 and TRBJ2-7; no clear D. The germline gives CDR1 SGHVT, CDR2 SQSDAQ. The CDR3 contains 14 residues. Based on the CDR3 plus reference TRBV7-4 and TRBJ2-7, the full variable domain is GAGVSQSPRYKVAKRGRDVALRCDSISGHVTLYWYRQTLGQGSEVLTYSQSDAQRDKSGRPSGRFSAERPERSVSTLKIQRTEQGDSAVYLCASSLAGIHSPLHFGPGTRLTVT.

This clonotype has a count of ten or more. A much bigger clone sits one base away, suggesting this may be a read error. This chain joins TRBV7-6 and TRBJ2-3; tentative D call: TRBD2 (5 bases). Trimming left V 5 bases short and J 14 bases short, with 20 bases between. This CDR3 is built from 13 residues. Germline CDR1 and CDR2: SGHVS and FNYEAQ. In DNA form, the CDR3 reads TGTGCCAGCAGCATCTCCAGGACCGGGGAGCTGTATTTT. This codes for CASSISRTGELYF.